These 14 T cell receptor beta chains were all obtained from the same sample, sequenced in a study of cytomegalovirus exposure and HLA in healthy donors. PCR employed 60 Vbeta and 13 Jbeta primers. Data came from immunoSEQ multiplex PCR; TCRdb stores just in-frame clones and leaves some out. The table shows fewer than 200,000 clones, with roughly 85% occurring only once. Sequencing was carried out using PBMCs. The source is a woman in her thirties or forties in good health and CMV-seronegative.

In nucleotides, the CDR3 is TGTGCCAGCAGCCAAGTGGGACTAGCGGGACGCACCGACAATGAGCAGTTCTTC. It yields the protein CASSQVGLAGRTDNEQFF. The chain couples TRBV4-2 to TRBJ2-1; 13 bases map to TRBD2. The CDR3 loop spans 18 amino acids. CDR1 is LGHNA, CDR2 YNFKEQ, per germline. Trimming removed 1 base from V and 5 bases from J; junction bases left unmatched: 8.

The rearrangement uses TRBV9 and TRBJ2-4, with 7 bases matching TRBD1. The ends lost 4 bases at V and 5 bases at J; junction bases unmatched: 3. CDR3 length equals 13 residues. Germline V gene lookup returns CDR1 SGDLS and CDR2 YYNGEE. The CDR3, as DNA: TGTGCCAGCAGCCTAGGGACAGAAAACATTCAGTACTTC. It is translated as CASSLGTENIQYF.

V usage is TRBV6-6 and J usage is TRBJ1-1; 10 bases align to TRBD1. Unmatched junction bases numbered 3, after V lost 4 bases and J lost 4 bases. This CDR3 spans 14 amino acids. CDR1 and CDR2 (germline): MNHNY, SVGAGI (reference sequence). CDR3 nucleotide sequence: TGTGCCAGCAGTTCGACAGGGGGCATCACTGAAGCTTTCTTT. Its translation is CASSSTGGITEAFF.

This chain uses TRBV4-2 with TRBJ1-4; the D gene is possibly TRBD1 (5 bases). V was clipped by 1 base and J by 5 bases, with 11 bases between them. Germline V CDR1 and CDR2: LGHNA, YNFKEQ. The CDR3 length is 15 residues. The CDR3 nucleotides are TGTGCCAGCAGCCAAGTCCGGGGGGAAAATGAAAAACTGTTTTTT. Encoded protein: CASSQVRGENEKLFF.

This clone was seen more than once but under ten times. The rearrangement joins TRBV9 to TRBJ1-4; D gene ambiguous. From germline, CDR1 is SGDLS and CDR2 YYNGEE. The CDR3 totals 11 residues. The ends were cut back, 7 bases at V and 10 bases at J, with 11 bases in the middle. The CDR3 loop reads CASERSGKLFF. CDR3 in DNA: TGTGCCAGCGAACGTAGCGGAAAACTGTTTTTT.

This rearrangement joins TRBV5-1 to TRBJ2-1, with TRBD2 as a possible D gene (5 bases). The ends were cut back, 4 bases at V and 10 bases at J, with 21 bases in the middle. This CDR3 comprises 15 residues. The germline V gene encodes CDR1 SGHRS and CDR2 YFSETQ. CDR3 nucleotide sequence: TGCGCCAGCAGCCGCGGGTCCCAAAACGACATGGAGCAGTTCTTC. This encodes CASSRGSQNDMEQFF.

This clone was counted between two and nine times. V usage is TRBV5-1 and J usage is TRBJ1-1, with a tentative D call TRBD1 (6 bases). Germline V gene lookup returns CDR1 SGHRS and CDR2 YFSETQ. Trimming took off 2 bases at V and 0 bases at J, with 11 bases between the two ends. CDR3 size: 15 residues. DNA for the CDR3: TGCGCCAGCAGCTTTACAGGGACGATGAACACTGAAGCTTTCTTT. As protein: CASSFTGTMNTEAFF. The full variable domain, in which reference TRBV5-1 and TRBJ1-1 provide the parts outside the CDR3, is KAGVTQTPRYLIKTRGQQVTLSCSPISGHRSVSWYQQTPGQGLQFLFEYFSETQRNKGNFPGRFSGRQFSNSRSEMNVSTLELGDSALYLCASSFTGTMNTEAFFGQGTRLTVV.

This clone was observed a handful of times. The chain combines TRBV7-8 with TRBJ2-3; 9 bases align to TRBD2. This CDR3 is built from 16 residues. The V segment lost 5 bases and the J segment 2 bases; nucleotides outside the gene matches: 8. CDR1 is SGHVS and CDR2 is FQNEAQ in the germline V gene. Here the CDR3 DNA reads TGTGCCAGCAGCCAAGGGACTAGCAGAAACACAGATACGCAGTATTTT. Protein: CASSQGTSRNTDTQYF.

The chain is built from TRBV6-5 and TRBJ2-2; 11 positions match TRBD1. Germline CDR1 and CDR2: MNHEY and SVGAGI. This CDR3 has 16 residues. V was clipped by 4 bases and J by 3 bases; unmatched bases: 4. CDR3 nucleotide sequence: TGTGCCAGCAGTTTGGGACAGGGGGTACACACCGGGGAGCTGTTTTTT. It specifies CASSLGQGVHTGELFF.

The chain uses TRBV5-1 and TRBJ2-7; 13 positions match TRBD2. The junction had 8 bases not matched to a gene; V was cut back by 4 bases and J by 4 bases. The CDR3 contains 16 residues. CDR1 SGHRS and CDR2 YFSETQ come from the germline V gene. CDR3 loop: CASSRELAGGLYEQYF. In nucleotides, the CDR3 is TGCGCCAGCAGCCGCGAACTAGCGGGGGGGTTATACGAGCAGTACTTC.

The V call is TRBV5-1, the J call TRBJ1-4; 9 nucleotides match TRBD1. Germline assignment: CDR1 SGHRS and CDR2 YFSETQ. J gave up 7 bases and V 2 bases, and 9 bases lay outside the gene matches. The CDR3 contains 16 residues. The CDR3: CASSFEPGQGSEKLFF. In DNA, the CDR3 is TGCGCCAGCAGCTTCGAACCGGGACAGGGAAGTGAAAAACTGTTTTTT.

The chain recombines TRBV5-1 with TRBJ2-7; TRBD2 matches 11 bases. The CDR3 has 15 residues. The trim removed 5 bases at V and 3 bases at J, leaving 7 bases unmatched. CDR1 is SGHRS and CDR2 is YFSETQ in the germline V gene. The CDR3 DNA follows: TGCGCCAGCAGGTCGACTAGCGGGGCCTTCTACGAGCAGTACTTC. It translates to CASRSTSGAFYEQYF.

The chain is built from TRBV5-1 and TRBJ1-2; tentative D call: TRBD1 (6 bases). Trimming removed 0 bases at V and 4 bases at J, with 13 bases between. The germline CDR1 and CDR2 sequences are SGHRS and YFSETQ. This CDR3 is built from 15 residues. Here the CDR3 reads CASSLEGTGSYGYTF. CDR3 DNA: TGCGCCAGCAGCTTGGAAGGTACAGGGAGCTATGGCTACACCTTC.

The chain employs TRBV7-9 and TRBJ2-7, with 8 bases that match TRBD2. The ends lost 8 bases at V and 0 bases at J; junction bases unmatched: 12. The CDR3 has 16 residues. CDR1 is SEHNR, CDR2 FQNEAQ, per germline (reference sequence). The CDR3 nucleotides read TGTGCCAGCGGGGCTGGCGGGAGGACCAACTCCTACGAGCAGTACTTC. Its protein is CASGAGGRTNSYEQYF.